The text below deals with one T cell receptor (beta chain). These data originate in a study of blood T cell repertoires in COVID-19. Study at large: The origin of the acute and convalescent COVID-19 samples was the United States, Italy and Spain. PBMCs, B-cell-depleted T cells, or T cells were the source of the cDNA or gDNA that made up the material.

V shed 2 bases and J shed 4 bases, with 6 bases lying between them. Germline V gives CDR1 MDHEN, CDR2 SYDVKM. There are 13 residues in the CDR3. In the authors' methods: Estimation of nucleated cell counts relied on the amplification of reference gene primers. TCRdb's table, derived via immunoSEQ multiplex PCR, lists solely in-frame clones and lacks some. V and J calls and clone size come straight from that table; D and trimming were deduced from the DNA. The data hold about 180,000 clones, with around 80% observed a single time. The V gene is TRBV28, the J gene TRBJ2-1; D remains unclear. This clonotype originated in a woman between 65 and 79 years old with acute or convalescent COVID-19. Sequenced material: peripheral blood. CDR3 bases: TGTGCCAGCAGTTTACCCCTATACAATGAGCAGTTCTTC. Translation gives CASSLPLYNEQFF.